Each of the 9 T cell receptor beta chains below was sequenced from the same sample in a study of blood T cell repertoires in COVID-19. Sequenced by immunoSEQ multiplex PCR; TCRdb stores in-frame clones only, minus some. Counted here are around 230,000 clones, about four fifths occurring once; the ten biggest clones make up roughly 2.5%. The sequencing input was peripheral blood. The receptors come from a middle-aged woman with active or convalescent COVID-19.

This clone was found once. The V call is TRBV27, the J call TRBJ1-2, with 9 bases fitting TRBD1. The CDR3 has 14 residues. V shed 5 bases, J shed 7 bases, and the junction held 8 bases outside the gene matches. The germline V gene encodes CDR1 MNHEY and CDR2 SMNVEV (reference sequence). The chain's CDR3 is CASSTSTGGGGYTF. DNA for the CDR3: TGTGCCAGCAGTACCTCGACAGGGGGAGGTGGCTACACCTTC.

This clone was observed once. The J gene is TRBJ2-3, the V gene TRBV5-1, with D maybe TRBD2 (6 bases). Germline CDR1 and CDR2: SGHRS and YFSETQ. Between the trimmed V and J ends, which lost 5 bases and 2 bases, there was a span of 18 bases. This CDR3 is 16 amino acids long. The CDR3, as DNA: TGCGCCAGCAGGGGCGGGGACGGGGTGATCACAGATACGCAGTATTTT. It specifies CASRGGDGVITDTQYF. The full variable domain, in which reference TRBV5-1 and TRBJ2-3 provide the parts outside the CDR3, is KAGVTQTPRYLIKTRGQQVTLSCSPISGHRSVSWYQQTPGQGLQFLFEYFSETQRNKGNFPGRFSGRQFSNSRSEMNVSTLELGDSALYLCASRGGDGVITDTQYFGPGTRLTVL.

The chain couples TRBV27 to TRBJ2-1, with D unclear. CDR1 MNHEY and CDR2 SMNVEV come from the germline V gene (reference sequence). This CDR3 has 12 residues. V lost 3 bases to trimming and J lost 5 bases, with 5 bases between them. CDR3 DNA sequence: TGTGCCAGCAGTTTCCCTAACAATGAGCAGTTCTTC. Protein sequence: CASSFPNNEQFF.

The V and J genes are TRBV4-1 and TRBJ2-4, with 10 positions matching TRBD2. Germline CDR1 and CDR2: MGHRA and YSYEKL. V gave up 3 bases and J gave up 0 bases; unmatched junction bases: 11. CDR3 length: 19 residues. CDR3 residues: CASSQIVASGSGAKNIQYF. CDR3 DNA sequence: TGCGCCAGCAGCCAGATTGTGGCTAGCGGGAGTGGAGCCAAAAACATTCAGTACTTC.

V is TRBV10-3 and J is TRBJ2-1; 8 bases are shared with TRBD2. J gave up 5 bases and V 7 bases, and 10 bases lay outside the gene matches. The CDR3 is 15 residues long. Germline lookup yields CDR1 ENHRY and CDR2 SYGVKD. CDR3 residues: CAINEPSGSHNEQFF. In nucleotides, the CDR3 is TGTGCCATCAACGAACCCAGCGGGAGCCACAATGAGCAGTTCTTC.

The chain recombines TRBV18 with TRBJ1-1, with a possible D match to TRBD1 (5 bases). Germline lookup yields CDR1 KGHSH and CDR2 LQKENI. The V and J ends lost 2 bases and 3 bases respectively, with 10 bases between them. The CDR3 loop spans 14 amino acids. CDR3 nucleotide sequence: TGTGCCAGCTCACCATCAGTAGGGGACACTGAAGCTTTCTTT. It is translated as CASSPSVGDTEAFF.

The chain recombines TRBV19 with TRBJ1-3; 9 nucleotides match TRBD1. With 5 bases clipped from V and 3 bases from J, the junction kept 11 bases outside the gene matches. CDR3 length: 17 residues. Per germline, CDR1 LNHDA and CDR2 SQIVND (reference sequence). The CDR3 reads CASSFSPGQGGGNTIYF. In nucleotides, the CDR3 is TGTGCCAGTAGTTTCTCTCCGGGACAGGGCGGTGGAAACACCATATATTTT.

The J gene is TRBJ1-1, the V gene TRBV28; 7 bases line up with TRBD1. Germline lookup yields CDR1 MDHEN and CDR2 SYDVKM. CDR3 size: 12 residues. Losses at the gene ends were 4 bases for V and 7 bases for J; bases not matched to a gene: 3. CDR3 DNA: TGTGCCAGCAGTTCTACAGGGGTTGAAGCTTTCTTT. It specifies CASSSTGVEAFF.

The chain is built from TRBV5-1 and TRBJ1-5; D call uncertain. Germline V lookup: CDR1 SGHRS, CDR2 YFSETQ. Trimming removed 0 bases at V and 0 bases at J, with 10 bases between. CDR3 length: 16 residues. The CDR3 protein is CASSLGAGYSNQPQHF. CDR3 nucleotide sequence: TGCGCCAGCAGCTTGGGGGCAGGCTATAGCAATCAGCCCCAGCATTTT.